This TCR beta chain stems from a study of prognosis after radiotherapy for stage I lung cancer. Study-level background: Participants consisted of stage I non-small cell lung cancer patients, who were enrolled between April 2018 and January 2019.

V was pared by 5 bases and J by 7 bases, with 9 bases of the junction left unmatched. The CDR3 contains 14 residues. CDR1 and CDR2 (germline): MDHEN, SYDVKM. Genomic DNA was subjected to two-round multiplex PCR for amplification of TCR beta CDR3. For every TRBV and TRBJ gene, a specific primer was used in first-round PCR. TCRdb re-called the multiplex PCR reads with MiXCR, one entry per CDR3 protein. The sample contains 14,000 or so distinct CDR3 sequences, less than 35% of which appear only once. By share, this clonotype counts as medium-sized. The rearrangement uses TRBV28 and TRBJ2-7; 9 bases align to TRBD1. This specimen was PBMCs, taken before or after stereotactic body radiation therapy (not recorded which). This TCR was recovered from a donor at least 50 years old with non-small cell lung cancer. The CDR3 here is CASSAGTGSEEQYF. CDR3 nucleotide sequence: TGTGCCAGCAGTGCCGGGACAGGGTCGGAGGAGCAGTACTTC. Full variable domain (rest looked up from reference TRBV28 and TRBJ2-7): DVKVTQSSRYLVKRTGEKVFLECVQDMDHENMFWYRQDPGLGLRLIYFSYDVKMKEKGDIPEGYSVSREKKERFSLILESASTNQTSMYLCASSAGTGSEEQYFGPGTRLTVT.